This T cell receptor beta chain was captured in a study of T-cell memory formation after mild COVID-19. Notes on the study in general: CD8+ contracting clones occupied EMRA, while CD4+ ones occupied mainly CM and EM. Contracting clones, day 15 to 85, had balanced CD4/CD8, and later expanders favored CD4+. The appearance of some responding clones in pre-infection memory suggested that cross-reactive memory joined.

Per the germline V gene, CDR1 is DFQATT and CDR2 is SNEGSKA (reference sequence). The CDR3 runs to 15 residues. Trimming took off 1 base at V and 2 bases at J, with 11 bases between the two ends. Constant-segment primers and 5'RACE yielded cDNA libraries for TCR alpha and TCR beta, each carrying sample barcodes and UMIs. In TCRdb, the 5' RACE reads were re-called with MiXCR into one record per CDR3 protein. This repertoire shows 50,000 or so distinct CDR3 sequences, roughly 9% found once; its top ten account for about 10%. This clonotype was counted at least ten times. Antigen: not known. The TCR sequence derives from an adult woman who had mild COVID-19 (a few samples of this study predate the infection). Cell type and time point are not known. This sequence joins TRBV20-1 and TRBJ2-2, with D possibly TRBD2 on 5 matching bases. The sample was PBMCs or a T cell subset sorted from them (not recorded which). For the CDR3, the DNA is TGCAGTGCTAGAGGTCTCGGACTCAACACCGGGGAGCTGTTTTTT. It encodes CSARGLGLNTGELFF.